This TCR beta chain originates from a study of technical replicates of blood from several donors. TCRdb's copy holds only in-frame clones and misses some; the assay was immunoSEQ multiplex PCR. This table has about 54,000 clones, 94% appearing once. This CDR3 has 17 amino acids. V shed 0 bases and J shed 0 bases, with 13 bases lying between them. Germline V gives CDR1 WSHSY, CDR2 SAAADI. The chain joins TRBV10-2 to TRBJ2-3, with a tentative D call TRBD2 (6 bases). Material for sequencing was T cells isolated from PBMCs. This receptor was taken from a human donor in good health. As DNA, the CDR3 is TGCGCCAGCAGTGAGTCGGTACTAGCACCTAGCACAGATACGCAGTATTTT. Translating it yields CASSESVLAPSTDTQYF.